The 25 T cell receptor beta chains below all came from one sample that was sequenced in a study of T-cell memory formation after mild COVID-19. One entry per CDR3 protein results from TCRdb running MiXCR on the 5' RACE reads. The table lists a few hundred thousand distinct CDR3 sequences, around a fifth of them singletons. Sequencing was carried out using PBMCs or a T cell subset sorted from them (not recorded which). The receptors were sampled from an adult woman who had mild COVID-19 (a few samples of this study predate the infection). Cell type and time point are not known.

At least ten counts were recorded for this clonotype. The J gene is TRBJ2-1, the V gene TRBV24-1; 8 bases map to TRBD1. The CDR3 length is 15 residues. With V trimmed by 5 bases and J by 7 bases, 9 bases remained unmatched. Per germline, CDR1 KGHDR and CDR2 SFDVKD. CDR3 nucleotide sequence: TGTGCCACCAGTGTTAGGACAGGGTTCCGGAATGAGCAGTTCTTC. This gives the protein CATSVRTGFRNEQFF.

A few counts support this clonotype. The V and J genes are TRBV5-5 and TRBJ1-1, with a possible D match to TRBD1 (5 bases). CDR1 SGHKS and CDR2 YYEKEE come from the germline V gene (reference sequence). The V and J ends lost 4 bases and 1 base respectively, with 14 bases between them. The CDR3 covers 15 residues. Here the CDR3 DNA reads TGTGCCAGCAGCCCCTTCCCCGGGGCGAACACTGAAGCTTTCTTT. It specifies CASSPFPGANTEAFF.

The chain combines TRBV7-3 with TRBJ2-5; D is undetermined. Germline values: CDR1 SGHTA, CDR2 FQGTGA. The V gene lost 8 bases and the J gene lost 2 bases, with 12 bases spanning the gap. The CDR3 length is 13 residues. The DNA of the CDR3 is TGTGCCAGCTCCTCAGCCCGGCAAGAGACCCAGTACTTC. Protein product: CASSSARQETQYF.

Many counts were recorded for this clonotype. The chain carries TRBV11-2 and TRBJ1-1, with D maybe TRBD1 (6 bases). Looked up from germline, CDR1 is SGHAT and CDR2 is FQNNGV. V was trimmed by 2 bases and J by 1 base, leaving 8 bases between them. This CDR3 is built from 14 residues. The CDR3 reads CASSLQQGNTEAFF. CDR3 bases: TGTGCCAGCAGCTTACAACAGGGGAACACTGAAGCTTTCTTT.

The genes are TRBV7-2 and TRBJ2-1; TRBD2 agrees at 15 bases. Germline assignment: CDR1 SGHTA and CDR2 FQGNSA. The CDR3 has 16 residues. V trimming: 6 bases; J trimming: 9 bases; junction bases outside the gene matches: 9. The CDR3 DNA sequence: TGTGCCAGCAGGCCCGGGACTAGCGGGAGGAATGCTGAGCAGTTCTTC. Its translation is CASRPGTSGRNAEQFF.

This clonotype was seen once. The CDR3, as DNA: TGCGCCAGCAGCCAAGCCGGACGGGGGGGGCCCGGGGAGCTGTTTTTT. Its translation is CASSQAGRGGPGELFF. The V and J genes are TRBV4-1 and TRBJ2-2, with 8 positions matching TRBD2. CDR1 is MGHRA, CDR2 YSYEKL, per germline. There are 16 residues in the CDR3. The J segment lost 6 bases and the V segment lost 1 base, leaving 7 bases of the junction unmatched.

This clonotype turned up a few times. The V and J genes are TRBV20-1 and TRBJ2-3; 12 positions match TRBD1. This CDR3 is built from 13 residues. The junction had 3 bases not matched to a gene; V was cut back by 3 bases and J by 8 bases. The germline V gene encodes CDR1 DFQATT and CDR2 SNEGSKA (reference sequence). The CDR3 reads CSARWDRGLTQYF. Written as DNA, the CDR3 is TGCAGTGCTAGGTGGGACAGGGGGCTTACGCAGTATTTT.

V gene TRBV12-3 or TRBV12-4 combines with J gene TRBJ2-1; perhaps TRBD1 as D (6 bases). V gave up 2 bases and J gave up 9 bases, with 17 bases separating them. The CDR3 totals 15 residues. The CDR3 nucleotides read TGTGCCAGCAGTTTATTCAGCAGGGGACGAGGTGAGCAGTTCTTC. This sequence encodes CASSLFSRGRGEQFF.

There are a few counts of this clonotype. The chain is built from TRBV6-5 and TRBJ2-7; maybe TRBD2 (6 bases). The CDR3 runs to 15 residues. CDR1 MNHEY and CDR2 SVGAGI come from the germline V gene. V lost 0 bases to trimming and J lost 3 bases, with 12 bases between them. Here the CDR3 DNA reads TGTGCCAGCAGTTACTCGACAAGCGGGTTCTACGAGCAGTACTTC. Its translation is CASSYSTSGFYEQYF.

This clonotype has just a few counts. This rearrangement joins TRBV6-5 to TRBJ1-1; D is possibly TRBD1 (5 bases). Trimming shortened V by 0 bases and J by 7 bases, and 12 bases separated the two germline ends. Germline V gene lookup returns CDR1 MNHEY and CDR2 SVGAGI. The CDR3 loop spans 14 amino acids. The CDR3 here is CASSYSQGSVEAFF. The CDR3 DNA sequence: TGTGCCAGCAGTTACTCGCAGGGTAGCGTTGAAGCTTTCTTT.

This clonotype turned up a few times. J is TRBJ2-7 and V is TRBV24-1; D uncertain. CDR1 and CDR2 (germline): KGHDR, SFDVKD. This CDR3 has 14 residues. With 4 bases removed from V and 2 bases from J, the gap between germline ends came to 11 bases. CDR3 in amino acids: CATSDGPRAYEQYF. Here the CDR3 DNA reads TGTGCCACCAGTGACGGGCCCCGGGCCTACGAGCAGTACTTC.

This chain links TRBV6-9 with TRBJ1-5, with D perhaps TRBD1 (6 bases). CDR3 length: 15 residues. Germline loops: CDR1 MNHGY, CDR2 SVAAGI. The germline V and J ends were trimmed by 4 bases and 5 bases, with 15 bases remaining between them. The CDR3 here is CASSSADRTHQPQHF. The CDR3 DNA is TGTGCCAGCAGTTCTGCGGACAGAACTCATCAGCCCCAGCATTTT.

This clonotype was counted only a few times. J is TRBJ2-7 and V is TRBV6-2 or TRBV6-3; the D is unclear. CDR1 is MNHEY and CDR2 is SVGEGT in the germline V gene. The CDR3 runs 12 residues. V lost 3 bases and J lost 2, with 5 bases in between. The CDR3 here is CASSYTPYEQYF. Written as DNA, the CDR3 is TGTGCCAGCAGTTATACCCCCTACGAGCAGTACTTC.

The chain combines TRBV4-1 with TRBJ2-5; 11 positions agree with TRBD2. The CDR3 covers 16 residues. CDR1 is MGHRA, CDR2 YSYEKL, per germline. Trimming took 2 bases from V and 5 from J; bases not matched to a gene: 7. CDR3 coding DNA: TGCGCCAGCAGCCAATCTAGCGGGGGGTTACAGGAGACCCAGTACTTC. Its translation: CASSQSSGGLQETQYF.

The V and J genes are TRBV5-1 and TRBJ1-4; 8 bases agree with TRBD1. This CDR3 region has 19 residues. The V and J ends lost 4 bases and 7 bases, in that order; junction bases with no gene match: 21. Germline CDR1 and CDR2: SGHRS and YFSETQ. The CDR3 sequence: CASSPLQGQGSTKGEKLFF. The CDR3 coding sequence is TGCGCCAGCAGCCCACTCCAAGGACAGGGATCTACTAAGGGTGAAAAACTGTTTTTT.

V usage is TRBV6-4 and J usage is TRBJ2-1, with D tentatively TRBD2 (5 bases). This CDR3 has 13 residues. Germline V CDR1 and CDR2: MRHNA, SNTAGT. Trimming cost V 2 bases and J 9 bases, with 11 bases left between them. The CDR3 protein is CASSDGRRGEQFF. The CDR3 DNA sequence: TGTGCCAGCAGTGACGGGCGTCGGGGTGAGCAGTTCTTC.

This clonotype was seen more than once but under ten times. The V and J genes are TRBV9 and TRBJ2-5, with 9 positions matching TRBD1. In germline, CDR1 is SGDLS, CDR2 YYNGEE. This CDR3 is built from 15 residues. The V segment lost 6 bases and the J segment 2 bases; nucleotides outside the gene matches: 8. CDR3 DNA: TGTGCCAGCACCCGGGGGACAGGGACTCAAGAGACCCAGTACTTC. Translated: CASTRGTGTQETQYF. Full variable domain (rest looked up from reference TRBV9 and TRBJ2-5): DSGVTQTPKHLITATGQRVTLRCSPRSGDLSVYWYQQSLDQGLQFLIQYYNGEERAKGNILERFSAQQFPDLHSELNLSSLELGDSALYFCASTRGTGTQETQYFGPGTRLLVL.

This clonotype occurred a few times. The CDR3 here is CASSQAIRALSTDTQYF. The CDR3 DNA reads TGTGCCAGCAGCCAAGCAATCCGTGCCCTTAGCACAGATACGCAGTATTTT. This chain joins TRBV4-2 and TRBJ2-3, with unresolved D. CDR1 and CDR2 (germline): LGHNA, YNFKEQ. V gave up 1 base and J gave up 0 bases, with 14 bases separating them. The CDR3 extends over 17 amino acids.

This clonotype was seen only a few times. The chain carries TRBV24-1 and TRBJ2-1; D perhaps matches TRBD2 (6 bases). The V end was cut by 9 bases, the J end by 13 bases, with 24 bases between. CDR1 is KGHDR and CDR2 is SFDVKD in the germline V gene. CDR3 length equals 14 residues. CDR3 protein: CATRPGSGDLAQFF. CDR3 coding DNA: TGTGCCACCCGACCCGGATCGGGGGACCTAGCCCAGTTCTTC.

This clonotype was detected only a few times. Written as DNA, the CDR3 is TGCGCCAGCAGCCAAGTAGGGCCGGGGCTTGACACCGGGGAGCTGTTTTTT. This translates into CASSQVGPGLDTGELFF. The chain carries TRBV4-3 and TRBJ2-2, with D perhaps given as TRBD1 or TRBD2 (5 bases each). The germline gives CDR1 LGHNA, CDR2 YSLEER. V was pared by 1 base and J by 3 bases, with 15 bases between. The CDR3 covers 17 residues.

Ten or more counts support this clonotype. The rearrangement joins TRBV29-1 to TRBJ2-7, with D possibly called TRBD1 or TRBD2 (5 bases each). CDR3 length equals 13 residues. The V gene lost 5 bases and the J gene lost 0 bases, with 11 bases spanning the gap. Per the germline V gene, CDR1 is SQVTM and CDR2 is ANQGSEA. Written as DNA, the CDR3 is TGCAGCGTTCCGGGACGGAGCTCCTACGAGCAGTACTTC. Translating it yields CSVPGRSSYEQYF.

The rearrangement links TRBV15 to TRBJ2-7, with 10 bases lining up with TRBD1. The CDR3 length is 15 residues. CDR1 LNHNV and CDR2 YYDKDF come from the germline V gene (reference sequence). J was trimmed by 4 bases and V by 3 bases; bases with no gene match: 6. CDR3 sequence (DNA): TGTGCCACCAGCAGCCTAGGGGACAGGGGTTACGAGCAGTACTTC. This sequence encodes CATSSLGDRGYEQYF.

The CDR3 loop is CASTRLAEQETQYF. CDR3 sequence (DNA): TGTGCCAGCACCCGACTAGCGGAACAAGAGACCCAGTACTTC. V and J are TRBV12-3 or TRBV12-4 and TRBJ2-5, with 9 positions matching TRBD2. V trimming: 7 bases; J trimming: 2 bases; junction bases outside the gene matches: 5. The CDR3 sequence is 14 residues long.

The sample holds a few counts of this clonotype. The chain recombines TRBV3-1 with TRBJ2-4; D tentatively reads TRBD1 or TRBD2 (5 bases each). Deletions cut 4 bases from V and 0 bases from J, with 16 bases between. The CDR3 extends over 17 amino acids. CDR1 LGHDT and CDR2 YNNKEL come from the germline V gene (reference sequence). DNA for the CDR3: TGTGCCAGCAGCCTGAGGGGCGGAGTACTAGCCAAAAACATTCAGTACTTC. Translating it yields CASSLRGGVLAKNIQYF.

V gene TRBV7-2 combines with J gene TRBJ2-3; TRBD2 agrees at 7 bases. There are 15 residues in the CDR3. J lost 3 bases, V lost 2 bases, and 5 bases had no gene match. Germline CDR1 reads SGHTA; CDR2 reads FQGNSA. CDR3 nucleotides: TGTGCCAGCAGCTTACAGGCGGGAGTAACAGATACGCAGTATTTT. Protein product: CASSLQAGVTDTQYF. The full variable domain, with the rest looked up from reference TRBV7-2 and TRBJ2-3, is GAGVSQSPSNKVTEKGKDVELRCDPISGHTALYWYRQSLGQGLEFLIYFQGNSAPDKSGLPSDRFSAERTGGSVSTLTIQRTQQEDSAVYLCASSLQAGVTDTQYFGPGTRLTVL.